These T cell receptor beta chains were read from a single sample in a study of T cells expressing NK-cell markers. TCRdb re-analyzed the 5' RACE reads; it lists each CDR3 protein once, without DNA. The table lists roughly 180,000 distinct CDR3 sequences. Sequencing was carried out using blood T cells: a sorted CD56 or NKG2C T cell subset, CD4+ or CD8+ T cells, or bulk PBMC T cells (not recorded which). These receptors were collected from a woman between 18 and 75 years old in good health. The CDR3 runs from the conserved cysteine through the conserved F or W. Each record gives: J gene, V gene, CDR3 protein.

>TRBJ2-1|TRBV5-1
CASSSPSGRSYNEQFF
>TRBJ2-3|TRBV29-1
CSVIVPPGSTDTQYF
>TRBJ2-4|TRBV24-1
CATSAIRTGKNIQYF
>TRBJ2-7|TRBV29-1
CSVEWGWGTGYEQYF
>TRBJ2-3|TRBV18
CASSPSQGRTDTQYF
>TRBJ2-7|TRBV5-1
CASSLPGLAVNEQYF
>TRBJ1-6|TRBV6-1
CASRSDREESPLHF
>TRBJ2-3|TRBV4-1
CASSQALGEHTDTQYF
>TRBJ1-5|TRBV6-2/TRBV6-3
CASSPQRRADLINQPQHF
>TRBJ2-3|TRBV20-1
CSATDPRRETDTQYF
>TRBJ1-5|TRBV12-3/TRBV12-4
CASSLNRGPNQPQHF
>TRBJ2-1|TRBV7-8
CASSLVLAGSNTYNEQFF
>TRBJ2-5|TRBV27
CASSLSWVQETQYF
>TRBJ1-6|TRBV28
CASRNTGGPLNSPLHF
>TRBJ2-1|TRBV3-1
CASSQDWGANEQFF
>TRBJ2-5|TRBV7-2
CASSFPSGRGKETQYF
>TRBJ2-7|TRBV12-3/TRBV12-4
CASSFHHEQYF
>TRBJ2-1|TRBV29-1
CSVGFLAGGSSYNEQFF
>TRBJ2-4|TRBV7-9
CASSLGQAIAKNIQYF
>TRBJ2-1|TRBV7-7
CASSPDRGLTYNEQFF
>TRBJ2-7|TRBV4-2
CASSQRVGQGAGEQYF
>TRBJ2-2|TRBV5-6
CASSLRGFTGELFF
>TRBJ2-2|TRBV7-9
CASSRDRGSTGELFF
>TRBJ2-5|TRBV9
CASNRAGLAYQETQYF
>TRBJ2-3|TRBV7-9
CASSLYGAGDLTDTQYF
>TRBJ2-4|TRBV5-1
CASSLGQATTRNIQYF
>TRBJ1-1|TRBV7-3
CASSLTGEAEAFF
>TRBJ2-5|TRBV20-1
CSASTPEASRETQYF
>TRBJ2-3|TRBV7-9
CASSLGSLSTDTQYF
>TRBJ2-5|TRBV29-1
CSVGASGSQETQYF
>TRBJ2-1|TRBV5-1
CASSPGLAGVNEQFF
>TRBJ2-1|TRBV11-2
CASRQLAGGNEQFF
>TRBJ1-5|TRBV20-1
CSARDMAGGNSNQPQHF
>TRBJ2-1|TRBV7-2
CASSFWGYEQFF
>TRBJ1-2|TRBV7-2
CASSLGTGGNYGYTF
>TRBJ1-1|TRBV7-9
CASSLLSADTEAFF
>TRBJ2-1|TRBV3-1
CASSPRDRGRAEQFF
>TRBJ1-2|TRBV6-5
CASSSYSEGGRYGYTF
>TRBJ2-1|TRBV5-1
CASSLDGGRTYNEQFF
>TRBJ1-1|TRBV20-1
CSAIRRGARTEAFF
>TRBJ2-1|TRBV10-3
CAISEWLVREEQFF
>TRBJ1-4|TRBV5-1
CASSFNGQGRVFF
>TRBJ2-7|TRBV7-9
CASSLGQAITYEQYF
>TRBJ2-1|TRBV29-1
CSVIRTSSYNEQFF
>TRBJ1-6|TRBV9
CASSVRDRSFNSPLHF
>TRBJ2-1|TRBV24-1
CATSDFGGGRRYNEQFF
>TRBJ2-2|TRBV5-1
CASSLPQGDTGELFF
>TRBJ2-5|TRBV24-1
CATSGMAGETQYF
>TRBJ2-3|TRBV9
CASSVASSTDTQYF
>TRBJ2-2|TRBV20-1
CSARLAGAGGELFF
>TRBJ2-4|TRBV4-2
CASSQETENIQYF
>TRBJ1-5|TRBV2
CASRDSPYSNQPQHF
>TRBJ2-1|TRBV20-1
CSASRSGGGSYNEQFF
>TRBJ2-4|TRBV28
CASSLLGTADLAKNIQYF
>TRBJ1-4|TRBV5-1
CASRLGTGGEKLFF
>TRBJ2-3|TRBV19
CASSTPTSGRTDTQYF
>TRBJ2-3|TRBV20-1
CSASYVRGTDTQYF